This is a list of T cell receptor beta chains from one sample in a study of control samples from healthy donors and cancer patients. Sequencing was performed with immunoSEQ multiplex PCR; in TCRdb, only in-frame clones are kept and a portion is missing. The sample lists some 74,000 clones; 75% to 85% were seen once. The sample consisted of blood. These receptors all come from a man in his 60s in good health. Both conserved end residues are trimmed from each CDR3. Fields, in order: V gene, J gene, CDR3 protein.

TRBV19	TRBJ2-3	ASSALEAGAFDTQY
TRBV7-2	TRBJ1-1	ASRQGSANTEAF
TRBV27	TRBJ1-5	ASSFAAGQPQH
TRBV30	TRBJ2-7	AWRQELSYEQY
TRBV7-9	TRBJ2-7	ASSPMGGNYDEQY
TRBV19	TRBJ1-1	ASSIDLSSAF
TRBV15	TRBJ1-1	ATSPMGQRLEAF
TRBV4-3	TRBJ2-7	ASSQGTSGTGEQY
TRBV13	TRBJ2-7	ASSYLANEQY
TRBV9	TRBJ2-5	ASSVAPTHAETQY
TRBV7-9	TRBJ1-2	ASSSGATGSHGYT
TRBV30	TRBJ1-6	AWSQNTGLYNSPLH
TRBV7-9	TRBJ2-7	ASSLRSYEQY
TRBV19	TRBJ2-6	ASSFTGANVLT
TRBV11-2	TRBJ2-7	ASSLDGREYYEQY
TRBV27	TRBJ2-1	ASSLDRVSNEQF
TRBV7-8	TRBJ2-7	ASSIGGSSYEQY
TRBV4-1	TRBJ2-7	ASSQEQGASAGEFKDSYEQY
TRBV4-1	TRBJ1-6	ASSPGQQSSYNSPLH
TRBV5-8	TRBJ2-2	ASSLALTSGANTGELF
TRBV3-1/TRBV3-2	TRBJ2-2	ASSPVAGANTGELF
TRBV6-5	TRBJ1-5	ASTAGTGGIQPQH
TRBV5-1	TRBJ1-1	ASSTDRPGNTEAF
TRBV7-9	TRBJ2-1	ASSFYGRGANEQF
TRBV7-8	TRBJ2-7	ASREGGTGEQY